The clone carrying this T cell receptor (beta chain) was detected ten times or more. Its cognate antigen is unknown. All TCR cDNA molecules were individually tagged with a unique molecular identifier. One entry per CDR3 protein, called by TCRdb with MiXCR from the 5' RACE reads. The sample contains roughly 12,000 distinct CDR3 sequences, less than 15% of which appear only once. Deletions cut 3 bases from V and 6 bases from J, with 16 bases between. The CDR3 loop spans 14 amino acids. CDR1 is SQVTM, CDR2 ANQGSEA, per germline. The time point denotes: sample taken at primary tumor resection. The data derive from a study of spatial heterogeneity in lung cancer. Broader study findings: Intratumoral expanded alpha and beta TCR counts were found to track tumor mutation counts.

This specimen was lung tumor tissue, taken at surgery. The chain links TRBV29-1 to TRBJ2-3; the D gene is possibly TRBD2 (6 bases). This sequence originates from a male donor with early-stage non-small cell lung cancer. The CDR3 is CSVEDTGEGDTQYF. The CDR3 coding sequence is TGCAGCGTTGAGGATACGGGAGAAGGTGATACGCAGTATTTT.